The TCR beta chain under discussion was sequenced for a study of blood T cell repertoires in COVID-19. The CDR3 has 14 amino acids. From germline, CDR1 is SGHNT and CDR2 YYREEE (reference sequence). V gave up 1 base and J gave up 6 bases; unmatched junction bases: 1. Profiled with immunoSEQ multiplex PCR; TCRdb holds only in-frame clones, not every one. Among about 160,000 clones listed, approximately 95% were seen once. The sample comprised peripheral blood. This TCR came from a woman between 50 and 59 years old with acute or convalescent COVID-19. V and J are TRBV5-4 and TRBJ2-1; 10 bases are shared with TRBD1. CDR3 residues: CASSLWTGGNEQFF. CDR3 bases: TGTGCCAGCAGCTTGTGGACAGGGGGCAATGAGCAGTTCTTC.